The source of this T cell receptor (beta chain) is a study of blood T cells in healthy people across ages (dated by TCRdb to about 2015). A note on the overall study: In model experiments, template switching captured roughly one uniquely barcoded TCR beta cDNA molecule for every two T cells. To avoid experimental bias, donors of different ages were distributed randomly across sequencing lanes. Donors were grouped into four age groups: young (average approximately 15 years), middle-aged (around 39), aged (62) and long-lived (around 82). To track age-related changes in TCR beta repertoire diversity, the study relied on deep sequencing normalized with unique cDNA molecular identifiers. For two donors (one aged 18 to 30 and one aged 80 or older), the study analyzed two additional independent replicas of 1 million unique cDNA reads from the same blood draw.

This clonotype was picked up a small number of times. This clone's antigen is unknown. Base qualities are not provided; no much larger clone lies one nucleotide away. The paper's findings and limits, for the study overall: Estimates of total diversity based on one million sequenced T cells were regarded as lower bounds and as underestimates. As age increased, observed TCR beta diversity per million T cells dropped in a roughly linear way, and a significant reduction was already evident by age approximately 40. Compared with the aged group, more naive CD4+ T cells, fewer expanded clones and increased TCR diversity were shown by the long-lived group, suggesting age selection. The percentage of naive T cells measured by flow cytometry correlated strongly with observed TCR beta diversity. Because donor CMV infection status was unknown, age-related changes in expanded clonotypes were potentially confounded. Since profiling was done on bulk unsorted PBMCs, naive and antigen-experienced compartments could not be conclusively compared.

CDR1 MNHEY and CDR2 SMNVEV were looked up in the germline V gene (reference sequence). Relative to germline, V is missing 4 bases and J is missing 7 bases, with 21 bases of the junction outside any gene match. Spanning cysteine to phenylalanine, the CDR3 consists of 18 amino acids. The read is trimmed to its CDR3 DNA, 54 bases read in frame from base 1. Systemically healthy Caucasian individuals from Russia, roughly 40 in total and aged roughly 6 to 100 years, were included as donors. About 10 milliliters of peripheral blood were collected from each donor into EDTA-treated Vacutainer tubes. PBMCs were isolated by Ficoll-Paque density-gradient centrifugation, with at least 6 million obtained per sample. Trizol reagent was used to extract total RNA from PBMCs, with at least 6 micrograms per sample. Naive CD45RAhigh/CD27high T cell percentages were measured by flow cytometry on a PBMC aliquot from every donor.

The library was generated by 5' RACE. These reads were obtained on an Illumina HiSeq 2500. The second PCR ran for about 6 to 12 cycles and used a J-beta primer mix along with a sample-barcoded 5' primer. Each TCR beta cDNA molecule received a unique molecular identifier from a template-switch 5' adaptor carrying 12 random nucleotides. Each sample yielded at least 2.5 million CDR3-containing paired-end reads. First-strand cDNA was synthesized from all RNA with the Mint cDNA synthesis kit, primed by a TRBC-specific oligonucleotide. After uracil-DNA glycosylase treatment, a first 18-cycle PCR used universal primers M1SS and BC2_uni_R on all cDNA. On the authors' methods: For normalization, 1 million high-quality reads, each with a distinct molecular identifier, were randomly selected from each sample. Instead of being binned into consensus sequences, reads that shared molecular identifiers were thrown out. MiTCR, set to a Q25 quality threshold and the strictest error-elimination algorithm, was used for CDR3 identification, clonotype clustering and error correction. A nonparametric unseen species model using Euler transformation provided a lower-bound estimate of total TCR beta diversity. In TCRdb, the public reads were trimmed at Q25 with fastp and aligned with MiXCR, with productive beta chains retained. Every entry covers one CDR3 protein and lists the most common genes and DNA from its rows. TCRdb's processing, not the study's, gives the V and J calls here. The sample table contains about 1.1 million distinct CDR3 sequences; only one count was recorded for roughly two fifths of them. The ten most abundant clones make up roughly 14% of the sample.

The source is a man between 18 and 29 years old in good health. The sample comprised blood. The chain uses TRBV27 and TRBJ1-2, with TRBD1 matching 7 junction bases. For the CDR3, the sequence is CASSSPRGSGGSKGGYTF. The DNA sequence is TGTGCCAGCAGTTCCCCCCGCGGCTCAGGGGGGTCTAAGGGTGGCTACACCTTC.